This T cell receptor (beta chain) was found in a study of cytomegalovirus exposure and HLA in healthy donors. On this clone itself: Antigen specificity is unknown.

The V gene's germline CDR1 is SGHTA and CDR2 FQGNSA. There are 15 residues in the CDR3. Trimming stripped 4 bases from V and 6 bases from J, with 16 bases between. TCRdb's table, derived via immunoSEQ multiplex PCR, lists solely in-frame clones and lacks some. Of about 120,000 clones listed, 88% are singletons. Study-wide points: Subsequent analysis found a tendency for first-cohort TCR clusters to co-occur within the 120 or so validation repertoires.

The genes are TRBV7-2 and TRBJ2-1, with TRBD2 as a possible D gene (6 bases). This clonotype was sampled from a young woman in good health and CMV-seropositive. The sample consisted of PBMCs. CDR3 DNA sequence: TGTGCCAGCAGCTCTCGGGGAGGTTCCGCCAATGAGCAGTTCTTC. Protein sequence: CASSSRGGSANEQFF. The full variable domain, completed using reference TRBV7-2 and TRBJ2-1, is GAGVSQSPSNKVTEKGKDVELRCDPISGHTALYWYRQSLGQGLEFLIYFQGNSAPDKSGLPSDRFSAERTGGSVSTLTIQRTQQEDSAVYLCASSSRGGSANEQFFGPGTRLTVL.